Listed here are 4 T cell receptor beta chains from one sample, sequenced in a study of memory CD4+ T cells and cytomegalovirus serostatus. Single viable CD3+CD4+CD8-CD45RO+ cells were sorted as the memory CD4+ T cells. Method: immunoSEQ multiplex PCR; TCRdb's copy keeps in-frame clones and lacks some. The repertoire has around 53,000 clones, 80% to 85% of them found once; the top ten carry around 1.5%. Sequencing used memory CD4+ T cells from blood. Every receptor here comes from an adult in good health and CMV-seropositive.

The rearrangement joins TRBV28 to TRBJ2-1; 12 nucleotides match TRBD2. This CDR3 has 16 amino acids. Germline V gene lookup returns CDR1 MDHEN and CDR2 SYDVKM. Germline trimming cut 6 bases from V and 7 bases from J; bases unmatched to any gene: 10. The CDR3 loop is CASSYPTSGRRNEQFF. CDR3 nucleotide sequence: TGTGCCAGCAGCTATCCGACTAGCGGGAGAAGAAATGAGCAGTTCTTC.

V and J are TRBV5-4 and TRBJ2-5, with TRBD2 matching over 12 bases. CDR3 length: 15 residues. Germline V gives CDR1 SGHNT, CDR2 YYREEE (reference sequence). The trim removed 4 bases at V and 4 bases at J, leaving 5 bases unmatched. The CDR3 nucleotides read TGTGCCAGCAGCGCGACTAGCGGGGGAGGAGAGACCCAGTACTTC. Translated: CASSATSGGGETQYF.

The rearrangement uses TRBV12-5 and TRBJ1-2; D is undetermined. The CDR3 runs to 12 residues. From germline, CDR1 is LGHNT and CDR2 FRNRAP. V lost 7 bases, J lost 2 bases, and 8 bases lay in between. In DNA form, the CDR3 reads TGTGCTAGTGAGGTAAGAAACTATGGCTACACCTTC. This codes for CASEVRNYGYTF. The variable domain in full, with the rest retrieved from reference TRBV12-5 and TRBJ1-2, is DARVTQTPRHKVTEMGQEVTMRCQPILGHNTVFWYRQTMMQGLELLAYFRNRAPLDDSGMPKDRFSAEMPDATLATLKIQPSEPRDSAVYFCASEVRNYGYTFGSGTRLTVV.

This chain links TRBV4-2 with TRBJ2-2; the D gene is possibly TRBD1 (6 bases). The V end was cut by 2 bases, the J end by 4 bases, with 14 bases between. Germline lookup yields CDR1 LGHNA and CDR2 YNFKEQ. This CDR3 comprises 16 residues. The DNA for the CDR3 is TGTGCCAGCAGCCAACGACAGGTCGGAGGCACCGGGGAGCTGTTTTTT. Its protein is CASSQRQVGGTGELFF.